This T cell receptor (beta chain) stems from a study of T cells after yellow fever vaccination. One entry per CDR3 protein results from TCRdb running MiXCR on the 5' RACE reads. The repertoire consists of 300,000 or so distinct CDR3 sequences, with around 8.1% occurring once and the leading ten covering approximately 15%. This clonotype was observed a handful of times. Its cognate antigen is unknown. V was trimmed by 4 bases and J by 5 bases, leaving 24 bases between them. The germline V gene has CDR1 LGHNT and CDR2 FRNRAP. This CDR3 region has 17 residues. Whole-study results and caveats: Weaker overall was a secondary response that nonetheless peaked faster, on day 5 versus 15. Just a small share of clonotypes turned up in the CD4 compartment as well as the CD8 compartment. Primary-vaccination clones mostly resurfaced post-booster (roughly 97% CD4, more than 85% CD8).

The chain uses TRBV12-5 and TRBJ2-7; perhaps TRBD1 as D (6 bases). The material sequenced was PBMCs, taken roughly 46 days after the first yellow fever vaccination. This TCR derives from a young man who received the YFV17D yellow fever vaccine. CDR3 sequence: CASGSGTTSAAPHEQYF. The CDR3 DNA reads as TGTGCTAGTGGTTCGGGGACAACATCGGCAGCTCCCCACGAGCAGTACTTC.